The TCR beta chain under discussion was sequenced for a study of blood T cell repertoires in COVID-19. Study details: T cells, B-cell-depleted T cells, or PBMCs supplied cDNA or gDNA.

Under the authors' procedure: From reference gene primer amplification, estimates of nucleated cell counts were derived. The method was immunoSEQ multiplex PCR; TCRdb's version includes in-frame clones alone and lacks a portion of them. V and J calls and clone size are those listed in that table; D and trimming were worked out from the DNA. The repertoire includes 150,000 to 200,000 clones, approximately 87% of them detected once, and around 12% sits in the top ten. Per the germline V gene, CDR1 is LNHDA and CDR2 is SQIVND (reference sequence). CDR3 length: 15 residues. Trimming took 3 bases from V and 4 from J, leaving 13 bases between them. Seattle's enrolled individuals joined amid active infection and were then monitored longitudinally.

The sample consisted of peripheral blood. The chain joins TRBV19 to TRBJ1-5; a possible D gene is TRBD1 (6 bases). This TCR was recovered from a woman in her seventies with COVID-19, enrolled during active disease. CDR3 in amino acids: CASSIFPGVNQPQHF. CDR3 DNA: TGTGCCAGTAGTATTTTTCCAGGGGTTAATCAGCCCCAGCATTTT.